This T cell receptor (beta chain) was observed in a study of identical twins. Every donor was a healthy Caucasian. TCRdb re-called the 5' RACE reads with MiXCR, one entry per CDR3 protein. Here the sample spans roughly 770,000 distinct CDR3 sequences, 15% to 20% being singletons. The CDR3 has 14 amino acids. Looked up from germline, CDR1 is DFQATT and CDR2 is SNEGSKA (reference sequence). Trimming cost V 1 base and J 5 bases, with 14 bases left between them. This clonotype was detected a few times. The sample also formed part of further work on T cells expressing NK-cell markers.

The chain combines TRBV20-1 with TRBJ1-1, with D possibly matching TRBD1 (5 bases). The sample was PBMCs. This TCR came from a woman under 30 in good health. The DNA for the CDR3 is TGCAGTGCTAGAGGAGACAGAGGCGGAACTGAAGCTTTCTTT. As protein: CSARGDRGGTEAFF.